This T cell receptor (beta chain) was captured in a study of CXCR3-negative and CXCR3-positive naive CD8 T cells. Study-wide results and caveats: Comparably high diversity marked both naive subsets, whereas memory CD8+ cells had much lower diversity. Relative to CXCR3-negative naive cells, CXCR3-positive naive cells had more hydrophobic TRB CDR3s.

Germline-derived CDR1 and CDR2 are SQVTM and ANQGSEA. The length of the CDR3 is 12 residues. It was by 5' RACE with UMI labels that the TRB cDNA libraries were prepared. TCRdb reanalyzed the 5' RACE reads, giving one entry per CDR3 protein sequence and no DNA. The sample totals roughly 130,000 distinct CDR3 sequences; its top ten clones hold 0.59%. About this clonotype itself: The antigen remains unidentified.

The gene calls are TRBV29-1 and TRBJ2-6; the D call from TCRdb, TRBD1, cannot be confirmed without DNA. Sequences were obtained from naive CXCR3+ CD8+ T cells from blood. Documented subset: CD45RO-CCR7+CD27+CD95- naive CD8+ T cells expressing CXCR3 (TNR3+). This clonotype was sampled from a human donor in good health. Some clones in this sample may be carry-over from other donors' samples. The CDR3 protein is CSVPRGANVLTF.